The clone carrying this T cell receptor beta chain came up a few times. Its antigen is not identified. A 120-subject validation cohort, separate from the approximately 700-subject first cohort, supplied the donors. The data were obtained in a study of cytomegalovirus exposure and HLA in healthy donors. Profiling relied on immunoSEQ multiplex PCR, and the TCRdb table lists in-frame clones only, not all of them. The table has some 290,000 clones, approximately 86% seen once; the top ten hold approximately 0.9%. Overall study results and limits: Researchers catalogued 160 or so TCR beta chains as cytomegalovirus-associated. Confirmation was obtained in vitro that a few CMV-associated chains are specific for CMV antigens.

Sample: PBMCs. This clonotype was obtained from a man under 40 in good health and CMV-seronegative.

CDR3 in DNA: TGTGCCACCTCCCGGGGGACAGAGTATGGCTACACCTTC. This codes for CATSRGTEYGYTF. The chain is built from TRBV5-6 and TRBJ1-2, with 7 bases lining up with TRBD1. Germline-derived CDR1 and CDR2 are SGHDT and YYEEEE. This CDR3 is 13 amino acids long. The V and J ends lost 9 bases and 5 bases, in that order; junction bases with no gene match: 10.